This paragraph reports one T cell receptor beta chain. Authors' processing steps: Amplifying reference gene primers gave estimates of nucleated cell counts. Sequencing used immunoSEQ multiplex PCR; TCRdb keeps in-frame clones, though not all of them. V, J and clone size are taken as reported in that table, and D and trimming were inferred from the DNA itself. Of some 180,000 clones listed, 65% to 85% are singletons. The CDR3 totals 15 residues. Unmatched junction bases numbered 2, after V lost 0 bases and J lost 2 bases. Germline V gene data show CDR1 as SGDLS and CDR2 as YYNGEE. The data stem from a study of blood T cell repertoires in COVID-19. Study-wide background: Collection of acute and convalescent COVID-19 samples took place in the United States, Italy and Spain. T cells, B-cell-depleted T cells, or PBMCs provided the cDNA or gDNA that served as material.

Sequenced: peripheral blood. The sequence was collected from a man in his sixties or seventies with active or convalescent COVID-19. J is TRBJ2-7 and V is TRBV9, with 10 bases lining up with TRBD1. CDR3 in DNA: TGTGCCAGCAGCGTAGGAGGACAGGGGGCCTACGAGCAGTACTTC. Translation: CASSVGGQGAYEQYF.